This T cell receptor beta chain originates from a study of shared clonotypes between healthy human individuals. Study findings and constraints: The four-donor shared clonotypes exceeded non-shared clonotypes in generation probability, with non-shared ones scoring lower. Rarefaction indicated that sorted-subset sequencing remained incomplete although depth was large. The genetic and exposure-history diversity represented was limited by few donors.

This clone was detected only once. Its antigen is not identified. The naive CD8 subset, CD45RO-negative cells positively selected for CCR7, excluded terminally differentiated effector memory CD45RA+ cells. Study donors comprised healthy, HIV-negative adults devoid of recent acute infection or vaccination. Sequencing used immunoSEQ multiplex PCR; TCRdb keeps in-frame clones, though not all of them. This table has about 2.1 million clones, about 93% appearing once. CDR1 is MNHEY, CDR2 SVGAGI, per germline. V lost 7 bases, J lost 4 bases, and 10 bases lay in between. CDR3 length: 13 amino acids. This sequence was found in a man between 18 and 29 years old in good health. Some clones in this sample may be carry-over from other donors' samples. This sequence joins TRBV6-5 and TRBJ1-4; D is ambiguous. The sequenced sample consisted of naive CD8+ T cells from PBMCs. CDR3 amino acids: CASKGVHNEKLFF. For the CDR3, the DNA is TGTGCCAGCAAGGGAGTTCATAATGAAAAACTGTTTTTT.